This TCR beta chain was obtained from a study of cytomegalovirus exposure and HLA in healthy donors (dated by TCRdb to 2016 to 2017). About the investigation overall: The 550 to 750 repertoires of the first cohort and the 95 to 150 validation repertoires were produced on the same platform, according to a later analysis. High-throughput TCR immunosequencing, statistical association of individual TCRs with disease status, and machine learning were combined to predict cytomegalovirus infection status. The study aimed to test whether signatures of past pathogen exposure could be identified by cataloging public T cell receptors. Besides the first cohort of roughly 660 subjects, a separate validation cohort made up of over 95 different subjects was used.

There are 13 amino acids in the CDR3, from cysteine to phenylalanine inclusive. Only the CDR3 portion is preserved as DNA: 39 bases, with reading frame beginning at the first base. Reading the germline V gene gives CDR1 MDHEN and CDR2 SYDVKM. Clipping removes 10 bases from V and 9 bases from J, with 12 as the unmatched junction base count. What the work shows at the level of the full study, not this receptor alone: In a later analysis, TCRs clustered in the first cohort were found to also tend to co-occur in the 100 to 150 validation repertoires, with over 90% of cluster scores above 0. A total of fewer than 200 TCR beta chains were listed by the study as associated with cytomegalovirus. In vitro tests confirmed that three of the cytomegalovirus-associated TCR beta chains recognize cytomegalovirus antigens. Cytomegalovirus status was reported to be diagnosed by the classifier with high specificity and sensitivity in both the original and validation cohorts. The validation cohort had no HLA typing available for a later analysis, so co-occurrence within that cohort was assessed over all 130 or so repertoires. Most TCR sequences were seen in very few donors, while some public TCRs were found in many individuals. According to the authors, the approach could potentially be generalized to other disease states and immunological phenotypes.

As concerns this clone: What antigen it recognizes has not been identified. The sample holds no much larger clone one base away, and base qualities are not on file.

Separate from the roughly 660-subject first cohort, the validation cohort of about 120 subjects was the group to which the donors belonged. Library preparation used the immunoSEQ multiplex PCR assay. The original pipeline was this. To diagnose cytomegalovirus status from the catalog of TCR beta chain sequences, a statistical classification framework was built. In its TCRdb copy, this immuneACCESS table keeps in-frame sequences only and misses some clones. Where compared with another copy, unresolved V genes explain less than half of these, and the others have no known cause. The V and J calls and clone size come from that table; D and trimming were worked out from the DNA. This sample holds 55,000 to 80,000 clones; 95% were observed only once. Of the sample, around 7% is held by the ten largest clones.

Material: PBMCs. This receptor was taken from a woman in her late teens or twenties in good health and CMV-seropositive. The chain is encoded by TRBV28 joined to TRBJ2-5; 9 bases in the junction line up with TRBD2. CDR3 reads: CATGRGGAMAQYF. The DNA sequence is given as TGTGCCACTGGGCGGGGGGGTGCTATGGCCCAGTACTTC.